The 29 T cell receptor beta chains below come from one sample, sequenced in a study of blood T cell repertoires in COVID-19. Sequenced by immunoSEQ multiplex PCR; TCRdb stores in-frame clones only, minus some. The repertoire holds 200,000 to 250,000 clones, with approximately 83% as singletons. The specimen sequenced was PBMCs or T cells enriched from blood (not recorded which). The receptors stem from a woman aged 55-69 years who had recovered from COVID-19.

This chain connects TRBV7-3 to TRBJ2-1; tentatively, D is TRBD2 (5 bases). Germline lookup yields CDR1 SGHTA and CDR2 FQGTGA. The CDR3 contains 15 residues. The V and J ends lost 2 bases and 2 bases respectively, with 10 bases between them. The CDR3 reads CASSLEGRTYNEQFF. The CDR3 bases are TGTGCCAGCAGCTTAGAGGGTAGGACCTACAATGAGCAGTTCTTC.

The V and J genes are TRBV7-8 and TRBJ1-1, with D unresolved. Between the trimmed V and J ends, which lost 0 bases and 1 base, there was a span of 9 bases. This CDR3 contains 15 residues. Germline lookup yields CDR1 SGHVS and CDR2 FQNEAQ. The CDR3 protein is CASSLAEVSNTEAFF. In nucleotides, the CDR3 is TGTGCCAGCAGCTTAGCGGAGGTATCGAACACTGAAGCTTTCTTT.

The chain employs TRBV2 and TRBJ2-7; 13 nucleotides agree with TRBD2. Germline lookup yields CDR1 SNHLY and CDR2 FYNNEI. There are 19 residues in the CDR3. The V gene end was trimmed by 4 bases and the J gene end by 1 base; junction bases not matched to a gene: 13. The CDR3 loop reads CASSGPTSGGNPSSYEQYF. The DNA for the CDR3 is TGTGCCAGCAGTGGTCCGACTAGCGGGGGGAATCCCTCATCCTACGAGCAGTACTTC.

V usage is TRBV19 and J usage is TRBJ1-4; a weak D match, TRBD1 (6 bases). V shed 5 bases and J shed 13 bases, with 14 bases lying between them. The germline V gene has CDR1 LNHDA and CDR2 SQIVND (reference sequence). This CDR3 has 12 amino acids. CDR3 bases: TGTGCCAGTAGTGAGGGGGACCCTCGACTGTTTTTT. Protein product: CASSEGDPRLFF.

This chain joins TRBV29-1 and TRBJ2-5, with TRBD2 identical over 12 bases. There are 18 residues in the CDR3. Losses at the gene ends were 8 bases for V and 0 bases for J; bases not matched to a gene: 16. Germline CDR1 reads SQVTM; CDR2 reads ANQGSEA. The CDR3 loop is CSSRLAGEISLYQETQYF. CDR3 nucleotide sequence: TGCAGCTCACGACTAGCGGGGGAGATATCCTTGTACCAAGAGACCCAGTACTTC.

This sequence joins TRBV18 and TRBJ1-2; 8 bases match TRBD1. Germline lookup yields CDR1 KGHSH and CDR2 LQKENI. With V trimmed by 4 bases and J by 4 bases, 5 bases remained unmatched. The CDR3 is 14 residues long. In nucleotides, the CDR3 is TGTGCCAGCTCACAGGACAGGGCAGTCTATGGCTACACCTTC. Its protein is CASSQDRAVYGYTF.

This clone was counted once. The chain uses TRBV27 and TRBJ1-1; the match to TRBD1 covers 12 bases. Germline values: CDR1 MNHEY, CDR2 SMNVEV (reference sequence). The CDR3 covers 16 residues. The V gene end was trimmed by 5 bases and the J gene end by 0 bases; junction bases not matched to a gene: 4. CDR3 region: CASSTGTGGLNTEAFF. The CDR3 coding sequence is TGTGCCAGCAGTACCGGGACAGGGGGCTTGAACACTGAAGCTTTCTTT.

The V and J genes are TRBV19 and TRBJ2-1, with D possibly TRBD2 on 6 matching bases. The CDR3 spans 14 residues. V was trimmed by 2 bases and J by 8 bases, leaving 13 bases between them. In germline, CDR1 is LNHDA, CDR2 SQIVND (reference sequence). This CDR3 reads CASSIIGRVDEQFF. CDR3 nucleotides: TGTGCCAGTAGTATAATCGGGAGAGTCGATGAGCAGTTCTTC.

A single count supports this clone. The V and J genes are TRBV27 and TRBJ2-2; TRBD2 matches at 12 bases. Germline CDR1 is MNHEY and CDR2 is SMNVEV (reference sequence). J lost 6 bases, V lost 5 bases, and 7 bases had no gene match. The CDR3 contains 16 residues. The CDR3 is CASSPSGGAYSGELFF. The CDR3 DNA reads TGTGCCAGCAGTCCTAGCGGGGGGGCCTACTCCGGGGAGCTGTTTTTT.

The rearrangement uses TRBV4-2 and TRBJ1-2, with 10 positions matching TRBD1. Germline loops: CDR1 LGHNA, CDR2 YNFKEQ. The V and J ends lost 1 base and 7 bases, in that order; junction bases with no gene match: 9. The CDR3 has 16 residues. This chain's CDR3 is CASSQGGQGGSSGYTF. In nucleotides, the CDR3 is TGTGCCAGCAGCCAAGGAGGACAGGGGGGTTCGAGTGGCTACACCTTC.

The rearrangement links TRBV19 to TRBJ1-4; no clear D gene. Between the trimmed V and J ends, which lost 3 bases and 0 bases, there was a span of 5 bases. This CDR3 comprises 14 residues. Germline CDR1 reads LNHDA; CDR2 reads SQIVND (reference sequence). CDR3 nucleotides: TGTGCCAGTAGTATCCGAGCAACTAATGAAAAACTGTTTTTT. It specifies CASSIRATNEKLFF.

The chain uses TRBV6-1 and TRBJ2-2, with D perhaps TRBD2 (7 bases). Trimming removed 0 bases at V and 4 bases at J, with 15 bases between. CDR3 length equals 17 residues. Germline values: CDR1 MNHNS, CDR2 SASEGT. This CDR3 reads CASSEAGLGGGTGELFF. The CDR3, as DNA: TGTGCCAGCAGTGAAGCGGGCTTAGGGGGGGGCACCGGGGAGCTGTTTTTT.

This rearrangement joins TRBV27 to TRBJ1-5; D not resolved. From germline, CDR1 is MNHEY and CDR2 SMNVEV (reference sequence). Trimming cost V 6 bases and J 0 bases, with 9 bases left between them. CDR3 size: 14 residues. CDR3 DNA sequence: TGTGCCAGCAGCCACACAGATAGCAATCAGCCCCAGCATTTT. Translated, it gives CASSHTDSNQPQHF.

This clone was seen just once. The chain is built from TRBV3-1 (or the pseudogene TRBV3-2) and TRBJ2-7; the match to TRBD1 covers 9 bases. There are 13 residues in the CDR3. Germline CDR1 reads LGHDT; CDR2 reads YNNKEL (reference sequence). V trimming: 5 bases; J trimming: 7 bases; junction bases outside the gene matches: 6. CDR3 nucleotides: TGTGCCAGCAGCGTGGGACAGGGTGGTGAGCAGTACTTC. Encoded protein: CASSVGQGGEQYF.

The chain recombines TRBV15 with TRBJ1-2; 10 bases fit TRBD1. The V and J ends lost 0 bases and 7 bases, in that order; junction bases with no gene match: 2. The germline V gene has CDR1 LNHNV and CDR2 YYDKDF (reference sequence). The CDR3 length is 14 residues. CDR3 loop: CATSRDRDRGGYTF. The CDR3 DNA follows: TGTGCCACCAGCAGAGATCGGGACAGGGGTGGCTACACCTTC.

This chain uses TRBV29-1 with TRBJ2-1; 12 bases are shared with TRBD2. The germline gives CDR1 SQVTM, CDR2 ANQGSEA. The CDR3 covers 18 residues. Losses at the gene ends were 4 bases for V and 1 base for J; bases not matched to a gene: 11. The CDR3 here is CSVVGLAGGPRSYNEQFF. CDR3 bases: TGCAGCGTTGTGGGGCTAGCGGGAGGGCCGCGGTCCTACAATGAGCAGTTCTTC.

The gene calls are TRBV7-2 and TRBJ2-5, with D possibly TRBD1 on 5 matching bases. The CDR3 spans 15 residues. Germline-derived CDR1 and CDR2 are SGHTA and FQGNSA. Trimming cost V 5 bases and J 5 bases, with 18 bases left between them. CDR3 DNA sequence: TGTGCCAGCAGCCGCAGGGCCTCCTACGGGGAGACCCAGTACTTC. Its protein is CASSRRASYGETQYF.

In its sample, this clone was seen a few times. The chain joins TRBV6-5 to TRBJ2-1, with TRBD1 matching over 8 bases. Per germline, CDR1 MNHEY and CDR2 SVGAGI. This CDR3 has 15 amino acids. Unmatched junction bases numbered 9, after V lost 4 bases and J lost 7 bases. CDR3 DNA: TGTGCCAGCAGTTCCATCTTAAGGACAGGGAATGAGCAGTTCTTC. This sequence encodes CASSSILRTGNEQFF.

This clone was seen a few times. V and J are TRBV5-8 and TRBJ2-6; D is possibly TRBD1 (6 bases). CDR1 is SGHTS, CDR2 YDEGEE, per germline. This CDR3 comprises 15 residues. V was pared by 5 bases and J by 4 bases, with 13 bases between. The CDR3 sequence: CASRTQGAGANVLTF. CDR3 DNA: TGTGCCAGCAGAACACAGGGTGCCGGGGCCAACGTCCTGACTTTC.

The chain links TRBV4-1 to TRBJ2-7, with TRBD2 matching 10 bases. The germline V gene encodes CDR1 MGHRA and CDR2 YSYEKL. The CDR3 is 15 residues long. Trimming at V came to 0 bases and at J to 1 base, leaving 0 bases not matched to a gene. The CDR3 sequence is CASSQETSGSYEQYF. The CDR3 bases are TGCGCCAGCAGCCAAGAGACTAGCGGGTCCTACGAGCAGTACTTC.

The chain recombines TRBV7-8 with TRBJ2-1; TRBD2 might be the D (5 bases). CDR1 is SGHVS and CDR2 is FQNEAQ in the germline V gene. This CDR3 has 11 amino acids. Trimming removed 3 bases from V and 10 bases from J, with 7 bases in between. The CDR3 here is CASSFAGEQFF. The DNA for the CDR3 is TGTGCCAGCAGCTTCGCGGGCGAGCAGTTCTTC.

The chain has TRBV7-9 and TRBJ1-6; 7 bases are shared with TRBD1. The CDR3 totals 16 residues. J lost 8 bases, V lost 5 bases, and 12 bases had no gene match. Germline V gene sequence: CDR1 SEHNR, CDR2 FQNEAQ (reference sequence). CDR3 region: CASSQGVVTRDSPLHF. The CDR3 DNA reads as TGTGCCAGCAGCCAGGGGGTTGTGACACGGGATTCACCCCTCCACTTT.

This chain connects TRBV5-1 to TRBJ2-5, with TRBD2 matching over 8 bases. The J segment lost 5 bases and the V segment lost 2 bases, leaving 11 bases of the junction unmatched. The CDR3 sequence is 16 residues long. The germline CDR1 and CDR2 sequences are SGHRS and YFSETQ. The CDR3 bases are TGCGCCAGCAGCTTAAGGGTACGGGAGGGCGTGGAGACCCAGTACTTC. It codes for CASSLRVREGVETQYF.

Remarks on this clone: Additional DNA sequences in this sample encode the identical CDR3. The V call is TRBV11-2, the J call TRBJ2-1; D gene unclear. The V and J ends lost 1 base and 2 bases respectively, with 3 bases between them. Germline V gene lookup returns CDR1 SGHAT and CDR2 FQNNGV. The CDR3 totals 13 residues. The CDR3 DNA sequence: TGTGCCAGCAGCTTAGCAACCTACAATGAGCAGTTCTTC. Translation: CASSLATYNEQFF. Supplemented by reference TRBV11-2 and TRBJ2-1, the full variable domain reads EAGVAQSPRYKIIEKRQSVAFWCNPISGHATLYWYQQILGQGPKLLIQFQNNGVVDDSQLPKDRFSAERLKGVDSTLKIQPAKLEDSAVYLCASSLATYNEQFFGPGTRLTVL.

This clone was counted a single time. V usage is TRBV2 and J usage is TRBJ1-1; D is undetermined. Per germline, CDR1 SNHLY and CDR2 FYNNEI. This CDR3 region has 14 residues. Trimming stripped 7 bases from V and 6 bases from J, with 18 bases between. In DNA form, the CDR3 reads TGTGCCAGCACCATTGACATAGTAATCGCTGAAGCTTTCTTT. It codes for CASTIDIVIAEAFF.

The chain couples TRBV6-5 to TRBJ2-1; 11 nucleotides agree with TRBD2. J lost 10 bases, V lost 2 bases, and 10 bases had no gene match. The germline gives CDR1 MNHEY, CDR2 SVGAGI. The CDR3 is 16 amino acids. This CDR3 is CASSYLGLAVTREQFF. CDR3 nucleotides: TGTGCCAGCAGTTACCTGGGACTAGCGGTTACAAGAGAGCAGTTCTTC.

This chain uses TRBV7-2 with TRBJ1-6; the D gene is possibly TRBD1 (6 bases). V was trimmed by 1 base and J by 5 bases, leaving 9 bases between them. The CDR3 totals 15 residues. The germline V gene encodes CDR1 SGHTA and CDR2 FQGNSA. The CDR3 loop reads CASSLGQADNSPLHF. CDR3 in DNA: TGTGCCAGCAGCTTAGGACAGGCAGATAATTCACCCCTCCACTTT. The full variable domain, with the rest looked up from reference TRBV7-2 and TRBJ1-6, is GAGVSQSPSNKVTEKGKDVELRCDPISGHTALYWYRQSLGQGLEFLIYFQGNSAPDKSGLPSDRFSAERTGGSVSTLTIQRTQQEDSAVYLCASSLGQADNSPLHFGNGTRLTVT.

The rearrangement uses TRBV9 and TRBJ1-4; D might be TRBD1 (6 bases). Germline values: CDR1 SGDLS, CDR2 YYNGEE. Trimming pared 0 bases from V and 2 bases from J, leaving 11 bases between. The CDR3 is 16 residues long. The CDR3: CASSVATQGTNEKLFF. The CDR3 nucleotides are TGTGCCAGCAGCGTAGCTACCCAGGGGACTAATGAAAAACTGTTTTTT.

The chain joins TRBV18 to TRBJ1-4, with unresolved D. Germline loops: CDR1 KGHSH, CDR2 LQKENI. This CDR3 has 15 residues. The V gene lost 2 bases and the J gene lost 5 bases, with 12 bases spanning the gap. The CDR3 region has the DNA TGTGCCAGCTCACCATCGGGGAGGCAGAATGAAAAACTGTTTTTT. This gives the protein CASSPSGRQNEKLFF. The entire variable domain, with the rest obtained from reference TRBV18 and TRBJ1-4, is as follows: NAGVMQNPRHLVRRRGQEARLRCSPMKGHSHVYWYRQLPEEGLKFMVYLQKENIIDESGMPKERFSAEFPKEGPSILRIQQVVRGDSAAYFCASSPSGRQNEKLFFGSGTQLSVL.